This passage covers 21 T cell receptor beta chains from one sample sequenced in a study of chemoradiotherapy in HPV16-positive cancers. Method: immunoSEQ multiplex PCR; TCRdb's copy keeps in-frame clones and lacks some. The data show tens of thousands of clones, about four fifths seen once. The material sequenced was blood, taken from a patient who underwent chemoradiotherapy. The source of these receptors is a human donor with HPV-associated anogenital cancer.

The rearrangement uses TRBV15 and TRBJ1-5; D is undetermined. This CDR3 region has 15 residues. Trimming stripped 4 bases from V and 0 bases from J, with 10 bases between. Looked up from germline, CDR1 is LNHNV and CDR2 is YYDKDF (reference sequence). CDR3 sequence (DNA): TGTGCCACCAGCACGTTTACCTATAGCAATCAGCCCCAGCATTTT. Residues: CATSTFTYSNQPQHF.

This chain connects TRBV12-5 to TRBJ1-1, with D tentatively TRBD1 (6 bases). The CDR3 covers 13 residues. V lost 0 bases and J 8 bases, leaving 10 bases between the germline ends. Germline V CDR1 and CDR2: LGHNT, FRNRAP. The CDR3 nucleotides read TGTGCTAGTGGTTTGGTACCAGGGGCGGAAGCTTTCTTT. Translated: CASGLVPGAEAFF.

The rearrangement links TRBV11-2 to TRBJ2-5; tentatively, D is TRBD1 or TRBD2 (5 bases each). From germline, CDR1 is SGHAT and CDR2 FQNNGV. The germline V and J ends were trimmed by 5 bases and 5 bases, with 18 bases remaining between them. The length of the CDR3 is 15 residues. CDR3 DNA sequence: TGTGCCAGCAGCCCAAAGAGGGGAGCCGGGGAGACCCAGTACTTC. Protein sequence: CASSPKRGAGETQYF.

CDR3 protein: CASKPGPSNTEAFF. CDR3 DNA: TGTGCCAGCAAGCCGGGACCGTCGAACACTGAAGCTTTCTTT. The rearrangement links TRBV6-4 to TRBJ1-1; TRBD1 might be the D (5 bases). The germline V gene encodes CDR1 MRHNA and CDR2 SNTAGT. CDR3 size: 14 residues. V lost 7 bases, J lost 1 base, and 13 bases lay in between.

The table lists this clone with a few counts. Other DNA sequences in this sample translate to the same CDR3. The chain uses TRBV11-2 and TRBJ1-2; 7 bases are a match to TRBD1. The V and J ends lost 5 bases and 5 bases, in that order; junction bases with no gene match: 5. The CDR3 spans 13 residues. Germline V gene sequence: CDR1 SGHAT, CDR2 FQNNGV. The CDR3: CASSPGQDYGYTF. The CDR3 nucleotides are TGTGCCAGCAGCCCCGGACAGGATTATGGCTACACCTTC.

The chain joins TRBV5-1 to TRBJ2-1; perhaps TRBD2 as D (5 bases). Per the germline V gene, CDR1 is SGHRS and CDR2 is YFSETQ. This CDR3 contains 14 residues. Deletions cut 2 bases from V and 2 bases from J, with 8 bases between. The CDR3 here is CASSLTGTYNEQFF. DNA for the CDR3: TGCGCCAGCAGCTTAACCGGGACCTACAATGAGCAGTTCTTC.

This clone occurred a few times. The genes are TRBV10-2 and TRBJ2-5; 10 bases map to TRBD2. The CDR3 covers 16 residues. Germline loops: CDR1 WSHSY, CDR2 SAAADI. V shed 1 base, J shed 2 bases, and the junction held 4 bases outside the gene matches. The DNA of the CDR3 is TGCGCCAGCAGTGAGTTGGCAGCGGGGGGGCAAGAGACCCAGTACTTC. This translates into CASSELAAGGQETQYF.

This clone was observed a single time. The chain has TRBV2 and TRBJ2-7, with D uncertain. Deletions cut 6 bases from V and 6 bases from J, with 15 bases between. Germline V gene sequence: CDR1 SNHLY, CDR2 FYNNEI. This CDR3 has 13 residues. The CDR3 is CASSPVPKGEQYF. The CDR3 DNA reads TGTGCCAGCAGCCCCGTACCTAAGGGCGAGCAGTACTTC.

As for this clone: A read error may account for a junction end that differs from germline. V is TRBV18 and J is TRBJ1-6; TRBD1 is a possible D gene (5 bases). The CDR3 loop spans 15 amino acids. The germline V gene has CDR1 KGHSH and CDR2 LQKENI. The CDR3 reads CASSPQTLGGSPLHF. The CDR3, as DNA: TGTGCCAGCTCCCCACAGACATTGGGGGGTTCACCCCTCCACTTT. Full variable domain (rest looked up from reference TRBV18 and TRBJ1-6): NAGVMQNPRHLVRRRGQEARLRCSPMKGHSHVYWYRQLPEEGLKFMVYLQKENIIDESGMPKERFSAEFPKEGPSILRIQQVVRGDSAAYFCASSPQTLGGSPLHFGNGTRLTVT.

The chain combines TRBV9 with TRBJ2-4, with 8 nucleotides matching TRBD2. CDR1 and CDR2 from the germline V gene are SGDLS and YYNGEE. V lost 0 bases to trimming and J lost 5 bases; unmatched junction nucleotides: 7. The CDR3 covers 16 residues. In nucleotides, the CDR3 is TGTGCCAGCAGCGTAGCTATCGGGGGGGCGGAAAACATTCAGTACTTC. It codes for CASSVAIGGAENIQYF. Using reference TRBV9 and TRBJ2-4 for the parts outside the CDR3, the full variable domain is DSGVTQTPKHLITATGQRVTLRCSPRSGDLSVYWYQQSLDQGLQFLIQYYNGEERAKGNILERFSAQQFPDLHSELNLSSLELGDSALYFCASSVAIGGAENIQYFGAGTRLSVL.

This sequence joins TRBV9 and TRBJ1-3; TRBD1 might be the D (5 bases). In germline, CDR1 is SGDLS, CDR2 YYNGEE. The CDR3 consists of 16 residues. V was clipped by 2 bases and J by 0 bases, with 12 bases between them. CDR3 coding DNA: TGTGCCAGCAGCGTCGGGGGGGACCGCTCTGGAAACACCATATATTTT. Protein sequence: CASSVGGDRSGNTIYF.

V and J are TRBV5-4 and TRBJ1-6; 7 bases agree with TRBD1. V was clipped by 0 bases and J by 7 bases; unmatched bases: 10. The germline CDR1 and CDR2 sequences are SGHNT and YYREEE (reference sequence). CDR3 length: 17 amino acids. CDR3 in DNA: TGTGCCAGCAGCTTGGGAGGTCCGGGACAGAGAAATTCACCCCTCCACTTT. Its protein is CASSLGGPGQRNSPLHF. Supplemented by reference TRBV5-4 and TRBJ1-6, the full variable domain reads ETGVTQSPTHLIKTRGQQVTLRCSSQSGHNTVSWYQQALGQGPQFIFQYYREEENGRGNFPPRFSGLQFPNYSSELNVNALELDDSALYLCASSLGGPGQRNSPLHFGNGTRLTVT.

The CDR3 DNA reads TGTGCCAGCTCTTGGGACACCATATATTTT. This sequence encodes CASSWDTIYF. The chain recombines TRBV27 with TRBJ1-3; D is ambiguous. V gave up 8 bases and J gave up 8 bases, with 7 bases separating them. Germline CDR1 MNHEY, CDR2 SMNVEV (reference sequence). The CDR3 loop spans 10 amino acids.

Only one count was recorded for this clone. The chain uses TRBV13 and TRBJ2-1; D could derive from TRBD1 or TRBD2 (6 bases each). The CDR3 length is 14 residues. Between the trimmed V and J ends, which lost 3 bases and 8 bases, there was a span of 14 bases. CDR1 is PRHDT and CDR2 is FYEKMQ in the germline V gene (reference sequence). The CDR3 is CASSLEGGRDEQFF. The CDR3 nucleotides read TGTGCCAGCAGCTTGGAGGGGGGACGGGATGAGCAGTTCTTC.

This chain's CDR3 is CASSAQGAREYEQYF. CDR3 bases: TGTGCCAGCAGCGCCCAGGGGGCGCGTGAATACGAGCAGTACTTC. The rearrangement joins TRBV9 to TRBJ2-7; 8 nucleotides line up with TRBD1. J lost 4 bases, V lost 3 bases, and 9 bases had no gene match. The CDR3 has 15 residues. Germline V CDR1 and CDR2: SGDLS, YYNGEE.

The chain couples TRBV19 to TRBJ1-5, with TRBD1 identical over 11 bases. The CDR3 covers 16 residues. Germline values: CDR1 LNHDA, CDR2 SQIVND (reference sequence). Germline trimming cut 1 base from V and 7 bases from J; bases unmatched to any gene: 6. CDR3 sequence reads: CASSIGGTGGLQPQHF. CDR3 sequence (DNA): TGTGCCAGTAGTATAGGTGGGACAGGGGGATTACAGCCCCAGCATTTT.

A note on this clone: The sample holds other DNA sequences that translate to the same CDR3. This chain connects TRBV7-2 to TRBJ1-1; a possible D gene is TRBD1 (6 bases). CDR3 length: 15 residues. CDR1 is SGHTA and CDR2 is FQGNSA in the germline V gene. Trimming stripped 5 bases from V and 1 base from J, with 14 bases between. CDR3 region: CASSPRGGGNTEAFF. As DNA, the CDR3 is TGTGCCAGCAGCCCGCGTGGAGGGGGGAACACTGAAGCTTTCTTT.

Here the CDR3 DNA reads TGTGCCAGTAGAGAATTCAATCAGCCCCAGCATTTT. It yields the protein CASREFNQPQHF. The genes are TRBV19 and TRBJ1-5; no definite D call. This CDR3 is 12 amino acids long. Germline values: CDR1 LNHDA, CDR2 SQIVND (reference sequence). Trimming took 6 bases from V and 3 from J, leaving 6 bases between them.

The V call is TRBV6-1, the J call TRBJ2-1; TRBD2 matches 12 bases. The ends lost 6 bases at V and 10 bases at J; junction bases unmatched: 10. Germline V gene lookup returns CDR1 MNHNS and CDR2 SASEGT. This CDR3 spans 15 amino acids. The DNA for the CDR3 is TGTGCCAGCAGACATCTAGCGGGGGGGCTGGAAGAGCAGTTCTTC. Translated: CASRHLAGGLEEQFF.

This clone appeared a single time. One junction end disagrees with the germline gene, perhaps due to a read error. This chain links TRBV19 with TRBJ2-7; 10 positions agree with TRBD1. The CDR3 has 13 amino acids. The germline CDR1 and CDR2 sequences are LNHDA and SQIVND (reference sequence). CDR3 region: CASRGTGAYEQCF. The DNA for the CDR3 is TGTGCCAGTAGAGGGACAGGGGCCTACGAGCAGTGCTTC.

The sample holds one count of this clone. V usage is TRBV5-1 and J usage is TRBJ1-4; unclear D gene. This CDR3 comprises 15 residues. In germline, CDR1 is SGHRS, CDR2 YFSETQ. V shed 0 bases and J shed 2 bases, with 8 bases lying between them. CDR3 sequence (DNA): TGCGCCAGCAGCTTGGGCGGGGTTACTAATGAAAAACTGTTTTTT. Translation gives CASSLGGVTNEKLFF.